This T cell receptor beta chain appears in the sequencing data of a study of T cell changes during pregnancy in multiple sclerosis. The table came from immunoSEQ multiplex PCR; TCRdb's copy has only in-frame clones and leaves some out. The sample lists 69,000 or so clones; approximately 92% were seen once. V lost 6 bases and J lost 7, with 16 bases in between. Germline CDR1 MNHNY, CDR2 SVGAGI (reference sequence). CDR3 size: 14 residues. This chain joins TRBV6-6 and TRBJ1-5, with D maybe TRBD1 (6 bases). This receptor was obtained from a female donor with multiple sclerosis, enrolled in a pregnancy study. Sample: peripheral blood, taken before pregnancy. The CDR3 reads CASSSGGAGQPQHF. In DNA, the CDR3 is TGTGCCAGCAGCAGTGGGGGCGCAGGGCAGCCCCAGCATTTT.